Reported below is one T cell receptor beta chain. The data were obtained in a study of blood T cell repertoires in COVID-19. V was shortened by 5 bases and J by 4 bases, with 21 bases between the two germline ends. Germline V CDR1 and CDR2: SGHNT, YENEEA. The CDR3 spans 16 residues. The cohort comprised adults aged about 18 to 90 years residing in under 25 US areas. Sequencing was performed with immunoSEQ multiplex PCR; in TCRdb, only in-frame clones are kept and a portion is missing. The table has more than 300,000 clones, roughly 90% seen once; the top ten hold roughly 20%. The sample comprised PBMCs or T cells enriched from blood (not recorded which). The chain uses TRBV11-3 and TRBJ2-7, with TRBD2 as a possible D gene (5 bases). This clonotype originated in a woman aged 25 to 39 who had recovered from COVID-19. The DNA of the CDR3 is TGTGCCAGCAGCCCCGGGGTCCATCGGCGAACGTACGAGCAGTACTTC. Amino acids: CASSPGVHRRTYEQYF.